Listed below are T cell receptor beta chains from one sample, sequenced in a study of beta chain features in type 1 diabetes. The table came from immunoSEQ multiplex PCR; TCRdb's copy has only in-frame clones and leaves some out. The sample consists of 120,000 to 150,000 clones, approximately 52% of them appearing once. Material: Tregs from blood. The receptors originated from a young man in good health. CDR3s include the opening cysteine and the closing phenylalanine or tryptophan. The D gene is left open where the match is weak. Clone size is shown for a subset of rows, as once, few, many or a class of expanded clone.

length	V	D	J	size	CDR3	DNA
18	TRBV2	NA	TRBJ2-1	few	CASKNPAGKGSSYNEQFF	TGTGCCAGCAAAAACCCCGCGGGGAAGGGGAGCTCCTACAATGAGCAGTTCTTC
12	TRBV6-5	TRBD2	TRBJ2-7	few	CASSYAGDEQYF	TGTGCCAGCAGCTATGCGGGGGACGAGCAGTACTTC
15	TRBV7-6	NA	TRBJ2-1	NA	CASSLMGGPNNEQFF	TGTGCCAGCAGCTTGATGGGGGGGCCTAACAATGAGCAGTTCTTC
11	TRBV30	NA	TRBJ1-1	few	CAWRYNSEAFF	TGTGCCTGGAGGTATAATTCTGAAGCTTTCTTT
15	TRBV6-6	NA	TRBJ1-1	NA	CASRLPGRENTEAFF	TGTGCCAGCAGGTTACCTGGCAGGGAGAACACTGAAGCTTTCTTT
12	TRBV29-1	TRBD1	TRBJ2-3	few	CGGQEPTDTQYF	TGCGGCGGACAGGAACCCACAGATACGCAGTATTTT
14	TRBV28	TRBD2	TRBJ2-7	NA	CASRLSGSSYEQYF	TGTGCCAGCAGACTTAGCGGGAGCTCCTACGAGCAGTACTTC
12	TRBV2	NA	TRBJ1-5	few	CASRDSVGPQHF	TGTGCCAGCAGGGACAGCGTAGGGCCCCAGCATTTT
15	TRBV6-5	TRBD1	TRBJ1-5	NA	CASSDRGDSNQPQHF	TGTGCCAGCAGCGACAGGGGGGATAGCAATCAGCCCCAGCATTTT
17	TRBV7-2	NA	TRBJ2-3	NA	CASSPLGGAPGTDTQYF	TGTGCCAGCAGCCCACTGGGGGGGGCCCCAGGGACAGATACGCAGTATTTT
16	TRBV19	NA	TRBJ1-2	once	CASSIRLVPEFYGYTF	TGTGCCAGTAGTATCCGACTGGTCCCGGAATTCTATGGCTACACCTTC
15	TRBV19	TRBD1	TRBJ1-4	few	CASSIWNRGNEKLFF	TGTGCCAGTAGTATTTGGAACAGGGGCAATGAAAAACTGTTTTTT
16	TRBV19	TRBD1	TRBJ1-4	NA	CASTQTGGIPNEKLFF	TGTGCCAGTACCCAGACAGGGGGCATCCCTAATGAAAAACTGTTTTTT
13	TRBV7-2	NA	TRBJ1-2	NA	CASSFADNYGYTF	TGTGCCAGCAGCTTCGCAGATAACTATGGCTACACCTTC
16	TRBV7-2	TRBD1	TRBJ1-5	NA	CASSKGQGYSNQPQHF	TGTGCCAGCAGCAAGGGACAGGGGTATAGCAATCAGCCCCAGCATTTT
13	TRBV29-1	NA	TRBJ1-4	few	CSVTGATNEKLFF	TGCAGCGTTACCGGGGCAACTAATGAAAAACTGTTTTTT
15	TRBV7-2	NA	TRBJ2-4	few	CASSLVHRDSNIQYF	TGTGCCAGCAGCTTAGTCCACAGGGATTCAAACATTCAGTACTTC
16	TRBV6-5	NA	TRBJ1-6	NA	CASSYSMLAESSPLHF	TGTGCCAGCAGTTACTCGATGTTGGCTGAAAGTTCACCCCTCCACTTT
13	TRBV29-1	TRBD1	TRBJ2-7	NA	CSVLLTGSYEQYF	TGCAGCGTTTTACTGACAGGGTCGTACGAGCAGTACTTC
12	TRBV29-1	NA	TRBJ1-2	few	CSVAGLNYGYTF	TGCAGCGTCGCCGGACTTAACTATGGCTACACCTTC
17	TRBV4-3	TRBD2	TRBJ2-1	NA	CASSQVLAGGHRNEQFF	TGCGCCAGCAGCCAAGTCCTAGCGGGGGGGCATCGCAATGAGCAGTTCTTC
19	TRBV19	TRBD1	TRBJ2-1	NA	CASSARDRGIVGAYNEQFF	TGTGCCAGTAGCGCCCGGGACAGGGGAATCGTAGGGGCCTACAATGAGCAGTTCTTC
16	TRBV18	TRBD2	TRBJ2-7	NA	CASSPGHLAGSYEQYF	TGTGCCAGCTCACCGGGGCACCTAGCGGGGTCCTACGAGCAGTACTTC
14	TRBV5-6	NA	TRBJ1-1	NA	CASSLGAGNTEAFF	TGTGCCAGCAGCTTGGGGGCAGGGAACACTGAAGCTTTCTTT
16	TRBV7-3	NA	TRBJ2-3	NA	CASSLGPTPSTDTQYF	TGTGCCAGCAGCTTAGGGCCGACACCGAGCACAGATACGCAGTATTTT
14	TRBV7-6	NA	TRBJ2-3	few	CASSPALNRDTQYF	TGTGCCAGCAGCCCAGCCCTTAACAGAGATACGCAGTATTTT
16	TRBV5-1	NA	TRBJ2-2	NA	CASSLVRQPNTGELFF	TGCGCCAGCAGCTTAGTCAGACAGCCGAACACCGGGGAGCTGTTTTTT
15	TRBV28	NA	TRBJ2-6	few	CASSAMEAGANVLTF	TGTGCCAGCAGTGCCATGGAGGCTGGGGCCAACGTCCTGACTTTC
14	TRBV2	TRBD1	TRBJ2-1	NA	CASSDGQGPNEQFF	TGTGCCAGCAGCGACGGACAGGGTCCCAATGAGCAGTTCTTC
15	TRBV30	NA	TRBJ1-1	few	CAWSALGEGDTEAFF	TGTGCCTGGAGTGCCCTAGGGGAAGGGGACACTGAAGCTTTCTTT
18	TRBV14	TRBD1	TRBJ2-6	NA	CASSPGQGLSSGANVLTF	TGTGCCAGCAGCCCGGGACAGGGGCTCTCCTCTGGGGCCAACGTCCTGACTTTC
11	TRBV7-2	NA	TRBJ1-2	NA	CASSLVLSYTF	TGTGCCAGCAGCTTAGTACTGTCCTACACCTTC
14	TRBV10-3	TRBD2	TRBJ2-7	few	CAISLLAGRDEQYF	TGTGCCATCAGTCTTCTAGCGGGCCGGGACGAGCAGTACTTC
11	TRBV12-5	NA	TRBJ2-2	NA	CASGLGGELFF	TGTGCTAGTGGTCTCGGCGGGGAGCTGTTTTTT
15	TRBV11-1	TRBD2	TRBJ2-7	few	CASSLGLAGVDEQYF	TGTGCCAGCAGCTTGGGACTAGCGGGAGTTGACGAGCAGTACTTC
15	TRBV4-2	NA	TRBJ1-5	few	CASSQGGGPNQPQHF	TGTGCCAGCAGCCAAGGAGGGGGTCCCAATCAGCCCCAGCATTTT
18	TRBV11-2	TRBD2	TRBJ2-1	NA	CASSQTTRLAGHYNEQFF	TGTGCCAGCAGCCAGACGACAAGACTAGCGGGACACTACAATGAGCAGTTCTTC